The 14 T cell receptor beta chains below were found in one sample sequenced in a study of CD8+CD57+ T cells in acquired aplastic anemia. TCR beta VDJ and CDR3 profiles were obtained from a genomic DNA template. TCRdb itself ran the reads through MiXCR, one entry per CDR3 protein. This sample carries some 180,000 distinct CDR3 sequences, roughly half of them seen once, and the ten largest clones take roughly 3%. What was sequenced was sorted CD4+, CD8+, or CD8+CD57+ T cells (not recorded which) from PBMCs. The receptors stem from a human donor in good health.

This clonotype was counted at least ten times. This sequence joins TRBV2 and TRBJ2-7, with TRBD1 as a possible D gene (7 bases). The CDR3 runs to 13 residues. V was shortened by 5 bases and J by 3 bases, with 11 bases between the two germline ends. Germline CDR1 SNHLY, CDR2 FYNNEI. The CDR3 nucleotides read TGTGCCAGCAGTAGACAGGGACTCTACGAGCAGTACTTC. This encodes CASSRQGLYEQYF.

J is TRBJ2-5 and V is TRBV2; perhaps TRBD1 as D (5 bases). V was shortened by 9 bases and J by 1 base, with 12 bases between the two germline ends. CDR3 length: 13 residues. Germline CDR1 SNHLY, CDR2 FYNNEI. This chain's CDR3 is CASNRPLQETQYF. The CDR3 nucleotides are TGTGCCAGTAACAGGCCCCTCCAAGAGACCCAGTACTTC.

The rearrangement uses TRBV20-1 and TRBJ1-2; D gene ambiguous. This CDR3 has 13 amino acids. The V end lost 1 base, the J end lost 7 bases, and 13 bases lay between the germline ends. The germline V gene has CDR1 DFQATT and CDR2 SNEGSKA (reference sequence). The CDR3 is CSARAALDGGYTF. CDR3 sequence (DNA): TGCAGTGCTAGAGCCGCGTTGGACGGTGGCTACACCTTC.

This clonotype was seen many times. CDR3 coding DNA: TGCAGTGCTAGAGATGGGACAGGGACGAACTACAATGAGCAGTTCTTC. Protein: CSARDGTGTNYNEQFF. The genes are TRBV20-1 and TRBJ2-1; 9 positions agree with TRBD1. The CDR3 totals 16 residues. Germline trimming cut 0 bases from V and 3 bases from J; bases unmatched to any gene: 6. Germline assignment: CDR1 DFQATT and CDR2 SNEGSKA (reference sequence).

This clonotype has ten or more counts. The rearrangement links TRBV5-1 to TRBJ1-1; 7 nucleotides align to TRBD1. Germline CDR1 is SGHRS and CDR2 is YFSETQ. The CDR3 totals 14 residues. J gave up 6 bases and V 3 bases, and 8 bases lay outside the gene matches. The CDR3 DNA follows: TGCGCCAGCAGCTATGGCCCGCAGGGGGCTGAAGCTTTCTTT. The encoded protein is CASSYGPQGAEAFF.

The V and J genes are TRBV5-1 and TRBJ2-4; TRBD1 matches 9 bases. J was trimmed by 7 bases and V by 0 bases; bases with no gene match: 8. CDR3 length equals 16 residues. Looked up from germline, CDR1 is SGHRS and CDR2 is YFSETQ. CDR3 DNA: TGCGCCAGCAGCTTGGCCGGGACAGGGTATGGGAACATTCAGTACTTC. Translating gives CASSLAGTGYGNIQYF. Complete variable domain (other parts from reference TRBV5-1 and TRBJ2-4): KAGVTQTPRYLIKTRGQQVTLSCSPISGHRSVSWYQQTPGQGLQFLFEYFSETQRNKGNFPGRFSGRQFSNSRSEMNVSTLELGDSALYLCASSLAGTGYGNIQYFGAGTRLSVL.

This clonotype was picked up one time. A read error is possible here, since a much larger clone lies one base away. The missing conserved phenylalanine or tryptophan at the end of this CDR3 makes a read error likely. V usage is TRBV5-1 and J usage is TRBJ2-2; D might be TRBD1 or TRBD2, each matching 5 bases. V lost 6 bases, J lost 8 bases, and 17 bases lay in between. Germline V CDR1 and CDR2: SGHRS, YFSETQ. This CDR3 is built from 14 residues. CDR3 protein: CASTMGDGWGELFL. In DNA form, the CDR3 reads TGCGCCAGCACCATGGGGGACGGATGGGGGGAGCTGTTTCTT.

This clonotype has just a few counts. The V gene is TRBV18, the J gene TRBJ2-7; 9 bases line up with TRBD1. Germline CDR1 reads KGHSH; CDR2 reads LQKENI. There are 15 residues in the CDR3. V shed 5 bases, J shed 2 bases, and the junction held 7 bases outside the gene matches. As DNA, the CDR3 is TGTGCCAGCTCATCCATCCGGGACAGGGCCTACGAGCAGTACTTC. Its translation is CASSSIRDRAYEQYF.

The chain joins TRBV20-1 to TRBJ1-1; 7 positions agree with TRBD1. V dropped 2 bases and J dropped 2; count of bases not matched to a gene: 8. The CDR3 sequence is 15 residues long. Germline V gene data show CDR1 as DFQATT and CDR2 as SNEGSKA (reference sequence). For the CDR3, the DNA is TGCAGTGCTAGATTAAAAGGGGGCCGAAACACTGAAGCTTTCTTT. Protein product: CSARLKGGRNTEAFF.

The chain recombines TRBV2 with TRBJ2-3; no definite D call. The germline V and J ends were trimmed by 3 bases and 1 base, with 11 bases remaining between them. The CDR3 runs 15 residues. Germline V gene sequence: CDR1 SNHLY, CDR2 FYNNEI. The CDR3 sequence is CASSEGPLGTDTQYF. Here the CDR3 DNA reads TGTGCCAGCAGTGAGGGTCCGTTGGGCACAGATACGCAGTATTTT.

The chain has TRBV7-3 and TRBJ2-3; no reliable D call. The V and J ends lost 4 bases and 9 bases respectively, with 11 bases between them. Germline V gene sequence: CDR1 SGHTA, CDR2 FQGTGA. CDR3 length: 12 amino acids. CDR3 nucleotide sequence: TGTGCCAGCAGCTCAGATCCCGCAACGCAGTATTTT. Amino acid sequence: CASSSDPATQYF.

The chain employs TRBV24-1 and TRBJ1-2, with a tentative D call TRBD1 (6 bases). The CDR3 is 14 residues long. Germline V gene data show CDR1 as KGHDR and CDR2 as SFDVKD. V was pared by 4 bases and J by 4 bases, with 12 bases between. Here the CDR3 DNA reads TGTGCCACCAGTGACAGGGGAGCGGGCTATGGCTACACCTTC. Protein product: CATSDRGAGYGYTF.

This clonotype has more than one count but fewer than ten. The chain is built from TRBV28 and TRBJ2-1, with a weak D call TRBD2 (6 bases). The germline V gene encodes CDR1 MDHEN and CDR2 SYDVKM. The CDR3 is 15 residues long. V was clipped by 7 bases and J by 5 bases, with 18 bases between them. The CDR3 coding sequence is TGTGCCAGCATGTCCCCCGAGGACTACAACAATGAGCAGTTCTTC. It yields the protein CASMSPEDYNNEQFF.

Details on this clonotype: A read error may explain this, as a much larger clone is one base away. The chain recombines TRBV14 with TRBJ2-7; 10 nucleotides agree with TRBD2. The length of the CDR3 is 13 residues. CDR1 and CDR2 from the germline V gene are SGHDN and FVKESK. The CDR3 sequence: CASSLLAGVEQHF. CDR3 bases: TGTGCCAGCAGCCTTCTAGCGGGAGTCGAGCAGCACTTC.